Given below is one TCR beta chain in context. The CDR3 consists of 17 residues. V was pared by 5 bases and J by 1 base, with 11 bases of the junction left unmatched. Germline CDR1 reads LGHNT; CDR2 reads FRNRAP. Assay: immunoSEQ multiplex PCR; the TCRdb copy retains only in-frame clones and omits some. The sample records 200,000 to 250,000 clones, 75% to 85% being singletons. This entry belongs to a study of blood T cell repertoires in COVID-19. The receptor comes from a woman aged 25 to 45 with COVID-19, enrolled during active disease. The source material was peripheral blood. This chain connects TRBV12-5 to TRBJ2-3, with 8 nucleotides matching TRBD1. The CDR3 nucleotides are TGTGCTAGTGGTCTATGGACAGGGAATAGAGGCACAGATACGCAGTATTTT. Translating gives CASGLWTGNRGTDTQYF.